The 8 T cell receptor beta chains reported below all come from one sample, sequenced in a study of blood T cell repertoires in COVID-19. Produced via immunoSEQ multiplex PCR; TCRdb's table is partial and in-frame only. The data contain a few hundred thousand clones, 70% to 90% of them seen just once; the ten biggest clones take up around 1.5%. The specimen sequenced was peripheral blood. These receptors all stem from an elderly man with acute or convalescent COVID-19.

The rearrangement links TRBV5-1 to TRBJ2-2; TRBD2 matches at 10 bases. The ends lost 2 bases at V and 4 bases at J; junction bases unmatched: 2. The germline gives CDR1 SGHRS, CDR2 YFSETQ. The CDR3 is made up of 15 amino acids. For the CDR3, the DNA is TGCGCCAGCAGCTTCGCTAGCGGGGGCACCGGGGAGCTGTTTTTT. Translating it yields CASSFASGGTGELFF.

The rearrangement joins TRBV2 to TRBJ2-1, with D perhaps matching TRBD1 (5 bases). Germline assignment: CDR1 SNHLY and CDR2 FYNNEI. Trimming left V 2 bases short and J 2 bases short, with 10 bases between. This CDR3 spans 15 amino acids. The DNA of the CDR3 is TGTGCCAGCAGTGAACTACTGGGGCCCTACAATGAGCAGTTCTTC. This sequence encodes CASSELLGPYNEQFF.

This chain links TRBV6-5 with TRBJ1-5; 8 nucleotides agree with TRBD1. The CDR3 is made up of 14 amino acids. Unmatched junction bases numbered 2, after V lost 4 bases and J lost 3 bases. Per germline, CDR1 MNHEY and CDR2 SVGAGI. CDR3 loop: CASSWGQVNQPQHF. The CDR3 DNA reads TGTGCCAGCAGTTGGGGACAGGTCAATCAGCCCCAGCATTTT.

The CDR3: CASSLSGTGHPDTQYF. DNA of the CDR3: TGCGCCAGCAGCTTGAGTGGGACAGGGCACCCAGATACGCAGTATTTT. V and J are TRBV5-1 and TRBJ2-3, with 9 bases aligning to TRBD1. The CDR3 is made up of 16 amino acids. Germline CDR1 is SGHRS and CDR2 is YFSETQ. The V segment lost 1 base and the J segment 4 bases; nucleotides outside the gene matches: 7. The variable domain in full, completed from reference TRBV5-1 and TRBJ2-3, reads KAGVTQTPRYLIKTRGQQVTLSCSPISGHRSVSWYQQTPGQGLQFLFEYFSETQRNKGNFPGRFSGRQFSNSRSEMNVSTLELGDSALYLCASSLSGTGHPDTQYFGPGTRLTVL.

The rearrangement joins TRBV6-4 to TRBJ1-2; D perhaps matches TRBD1 (5 bases). Trimming left V 0 bases short and J 4 bases short, with 12 bases between. This CDR3 has 15 amino acids. Germline values: CDR1 MRHNA, CDR2 SNTAGT. In DNA form, the CDR3 reads TGTGCCAGCAGTGACTCCCAACGGGGGTCCTATGGCTACACCTTC. This codes for CASSDSQRGSYGYTF.

The chain recombines TRBV7-8 with TRBJ2-7; D possibly corresponds to TRBD1 (6 bases). V was clipped by 5 bases and J by 0 bases, with 8 bases between them. The CDR3 covers 13 residues. Germline assignment: CDR1 SGHVS and CDR2 FQNEAQ. The CDR3 DNA reads TGTGCCAGCAGCAGGACAGTCTCCTACGAGCAGTACTTC. This gives the protein CASSRTVSYEQYF.

The rearrangement uses TRBV6-5 and TRBJ1-1; no firm D call. Germline values: CDR1 MNHEY, CDR2 SVGAGI. The CDR3 is made up of 15 amino acids. V was pared by 5 bases and J by 7 bases, with 20 bases between. For the CDR3, the DNA is TGTGCCAGCAGTCCCGAGGGAGGGCGACTAGTTGAAGCTTTCTTT. As protein: CASSPEGGRLVEAFF.

Worth noting for this clone: The junction differs from germline at one of its ends, possibly a read error. The J gene is TRBJ1-2, the V gene TRBV5-4; 7 bases are shared with TRBD1. The CDR3 has 15 residues. Germline-derived CDR1 and CDR2 are SGHNT and YYREEE (reference sequence). CDR3 coding DNA: TGTGCCAGCAGTTTGGGACAGAGCGCTTCTTATGGCTACACCTTC. The encoded protein is CASSLGQSASYGYTF.